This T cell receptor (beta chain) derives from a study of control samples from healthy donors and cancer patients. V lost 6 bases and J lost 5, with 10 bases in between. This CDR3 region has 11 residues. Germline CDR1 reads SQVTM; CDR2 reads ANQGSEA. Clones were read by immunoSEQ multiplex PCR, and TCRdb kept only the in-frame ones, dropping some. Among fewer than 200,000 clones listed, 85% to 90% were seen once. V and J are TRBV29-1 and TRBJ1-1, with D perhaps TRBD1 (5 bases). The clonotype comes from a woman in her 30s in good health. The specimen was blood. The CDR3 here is CSVVGGTEAFF. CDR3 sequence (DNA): TGCAGCGTCGTTGGGGGAACTGAAGCTTTCTTT. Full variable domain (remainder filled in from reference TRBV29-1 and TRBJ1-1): SAVISQKPSRDICQRGTSLTIQCQVDSQVTMMFWYRQQPGQSLTLIATANQGSEATYESGFVIDKFPISRPNLTFSTLTVSNMSPEDSSIYLCSVVGGTEAFFGQGTRLTVV.